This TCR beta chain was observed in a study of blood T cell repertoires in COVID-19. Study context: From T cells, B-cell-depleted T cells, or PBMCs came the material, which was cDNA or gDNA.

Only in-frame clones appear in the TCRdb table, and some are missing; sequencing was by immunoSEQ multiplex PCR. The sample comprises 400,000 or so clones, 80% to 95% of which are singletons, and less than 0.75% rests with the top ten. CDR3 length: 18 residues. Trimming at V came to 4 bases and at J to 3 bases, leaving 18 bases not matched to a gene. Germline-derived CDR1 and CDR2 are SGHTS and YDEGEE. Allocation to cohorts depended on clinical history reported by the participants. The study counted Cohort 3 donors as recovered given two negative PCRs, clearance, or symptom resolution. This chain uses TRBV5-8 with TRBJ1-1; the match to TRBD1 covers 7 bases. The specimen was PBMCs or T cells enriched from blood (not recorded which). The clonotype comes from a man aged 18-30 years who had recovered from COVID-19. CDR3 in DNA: TGTGCCAGCAGCCTTAGAACAGGGACAGTAATCGCCTACACTGAAGCTTTCTTT. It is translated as CASSLRTGTVIAYTEAFF.